The 15 T cell receptor beta chains below were found in one sample sequenced in a study of blood T cell repertoires in COVID-19. Libraries were prepared by immunoSEQ multiplex PCR; TCRdb keeps only in-frame clonotypes and omits some of them. Of around 200,000 clones listed, 86% are singletons. Sequences were obtained from PBMCs or T cells enriched from blood (not recorded which). All receptors derive from a woman between 40 and 50 years old with acute COVID-19.

The DNA of the CDR3 is TGTGCCAGCAGCTTGCGCGAGATCACAGGAGAGACCCAGTACTTC. Its translation is CASSLREITGETQYF. This sequence joins TRBV5-6 and TRBJ2-5, with TRBD1 as a possible D gene (5 bases). The V end was cut by 1 base, the J end by 4 bases, with 14 bases between. CDR3 length: 15 amino acids. The germline V gene encodes CDR1 SGHDT and CDR2 YYEEEE. The full variable domain, completed using reference TRBV5-6 and TRBJ2-5, is DAGVTQSPTHLIKTRGQQVTLRCSPKSGHDTVSWYQQALGQGPQFIFQYYEEEERQRGNFPDRFSGHQFPNYSSELNVNALLLGDSALYLCASSLREITGETQYFGPGTRLLVL.

The chain links TRBV7-8 to TRBJ1-1, with D possibly being TRBD1 (6 bases). The CDR3 is made up of 16 amino acids. Germline CDR1 is SGHVS and CDR2 is FQNEAQ. Trimming stripped 6 bases from V and 0 bases from J, with 17 bases between. Here the CDR3 DNA reads TGTGCCAGCAGGGCTACAGGGTCACCTATGAACACTGAAGCTTTCTTT. Translating gives CASRATGSPMNTEAFF.

The V call is TRBV4-1, the J call TRBJ1-1; 8 positions match TRBD1. Germline loops: CDR1 MGHRA, CDR2 YSYEKL. The CDR3 is made up of 16 amino acids. With 0 bases clipped from V and 6 bases from J, the junction kept 9 bases outside the gene matches. CDR3 coding DNA: TGCGCCAGCAGCCAAGAAAAACGGTCCAGGGGGCCTGAAGCTTTCTTT. It specifies CASSQEKRSRGPEAFF.

In its sample, this clone was seen many times. The chain links TRBV6-5 to TRBJ2-7; D call uncertain. The CDR3 totals 13 residues. CDR1 is MNHEY, CDR2 SVGAGI, per germline. Trimming shortened V by 5 bases and J by 1 base, and 9 bases separated the two germline ends. CDR3 in DNA: TGTGCCAGCAGTAGACTCGAATCCTACGAGCAGTACTTC. It specifies CASSRLESYEQYF.

The rearrangement links TRBV6-5 to TRBJ2-7, with TRBD1 matching 8 bases. Germline V gives CDR1 MNHEY, CDR2 SVGAGI. Trimming took 7 bases from V and 0 from J; bases not matched to a gene: 5. The CDR3 consists of 14 residues. CDR3 DNA: TGTGCCAGCACCCGGACAGGGCACTCCTACGAGCAGTACTTC. This sequence encodes CASTRTGHSYEQYF.

This chain links TRBV25-1 with TRBJ1-2; D is unresolved. V lost 3 bases to trimming and J lost 6 bases, with 8 bases between them. This CDR3 contains 12 residues. In germline, CDR1 is MGHDK, CDR2 SYGVNS. In DNA form, the CDR3 reads TGTGCCAGCAGTGACGGAGGGAATGGCTACACCTTC. Translating it yields CASSDGGNGYTF.

The V gene is TRBV6-1, the J gene TRBJ2-7, with 8 bases that match TRBD2. Germline trimming cut 1 base from V and 2 bases from J; bases unmatched to any gene: 1. The CDR3 totals 14 residues. Germline V gene data show CDR1 as MNHNS and CDR2 as SASEGT. The CDR3 spells CASSEVLAAYEQYF. The CDR3 nucleotides are TGTGCCAGCAGTGAAGTACTAGCGGCCTACGAGCAGTACTTC.

This chain uses TRBV10-3 with TRBJ1-6, with D perhaps matching TRBD1 (6 bases). The V end was cut by 11 bases, the J end by 8 bases, with 13 bases between. The CDR3 runs to 12 residues. Germline CDR1 ENHRY, CDR2 SYGVKD. Written as DNA, the CDR3 is TGTGCCGTGCCGGGACATGATTCACCCCTCCACTTT. It translates to CAVPGHDSPLHF.

The CDR3 sequence is CASSLEGLWGYTF. DNA for the CDR3: TGTGCCAGCAGTTTGGAGGGTCTCTGGGGCTACACCTTC. The chain couples TRBV12-3 or TRBV12-4 to TRBJ1-2; D remains unclear. CDR3 length equals 13 residues. V lost 3 bases and J 8 bases, leaving 13 bases between the germline ends.

The chain links TRBV7-2 to TRBJ2-3; D unclear. CDR1 and CDR2 from the germline V gene are SGHTA and FQGNSA. With 3 bases removed from V and 2 bases from J, the gap between germline ends came to 6 bases. The length of the CDR3 is 13 residues. CDR3 nucleotide sequence: TGTGCCAGCAGCTTGCAAGCCACAGATACGCAGTATTTT. Residues: CASSLQATDTQYF.

This chain uses TRBV12-3 or TRBV12-4 with TRBJ1-1; D not certain. The germline V and J ends were trimmed by 6 bases and 6 bases, with 14 bases remaining between them. The CDR3 extends over 13 amino acids. This chain's CDR3 is CASRHRVSAEAFF. The CDR3 region has the DNA TGTGCCAGCAGACATCGGGTGAGCGCTGAAGCTTTCTTT.

The chain has TRBV6-1 and TRBJ1-3; 8 positions match TRBD1. The CDR3 is 16 residues long. Germline V lookup: CDR1 MNHNS, CDR2 SASEGT. V dropped 4 bases and J dropped 0; count of bases not matched to a gene: 5. The CDR3 nucleotides are TGTGCCAGCAGTGTCCGACAGGGGAGCTCTGGAAACACCATATATTTT. Protein: CASSVRQGSSGNTIYF.

The chain has TRBV2 and TRBJ1-5; D uncertain. From germline, CDR1 is SNHLY and CDR2 FYNNEI. The CDR3 is 15 amino acids. Trimming took 2 bases from V and 4 from J, leaving 12 bases between them. CDR3 amino acids: CASSEWQLKNQPQHF. CDR3 nucleotide sequence: TGTGCCAGCAGTGAATGGCAGTTAAAAAATCAGCCCCAGCATTTT.

This sequence joins TRBV19 and TRBJ1-6; TRBD1 agrees at 9 bases. This CDR3 comprises 14 residues. The germline V gene encodes CDR1 LNHDA and CDR2 SQIVND (reference sequence). The J segment lost 9 bases and the V segment lost 6 bases, leaving 6 bases of the junction unmatched. CDR3 amino acids: CASSRDRDGSPLHF. The DNA of the CDR3 is TGTGCCAGTAGCAGGGACAGGGACGGTTCACCCCTCCACTTT.

The chain recombines TRBV5-6 with TRBJ1-6; 10 positions agree with TRBD1. V trimming: 4 bases; J trimming: 9 bases; junction bases outside the gene matches: 4. Per germline, CDR1 SGHDT and CDR2 YYEEEE. This CDR3 contains 14 residues. The CDR3 region has the DNA TGTGCCAGCAGCCGCCGGGACAGGGGTTCACCCCTCCACTTT. Protein: CASSRRDRGSPLHF.